This T cell receptor (beta chain) was sequenced during a study of cytomegalovirus exposure and HLA in healthy donors. Overall study context: Unique TCRs numbering approximately 81 million, obtained from HLA-typed donors, made up an early data release.

The study ran its PCR with 60 Vbeta and 13 Jbeta primers. How the authors handled the data: The authors later counted 70 million to 80 million unique TCR beta chains, 9.5 million to 11 million of them shared. Sequencing used immunoSEQ multiplex PCR; TCRdb keeps in-frame clones, though not all of them. From that table come the V and J calls and clone size; the DNA was used to work out D and trimming. This repertoire shows 100,000 to 150,000 clones, more than 60% found once; its top ten account for around 4.2%. Findings and caveats of the study: Researchers counted around 180 TCR beta chains as cytomegalovirus-associated. Productive rates of about 87% or about 30% were seen for most TCR beta V segments in an earlier analysis.

Of note for this clone: The antigen remains unidentified.

Trimming shortened V by 6 bases and J by 4 bases, and 10 bases separated the two germline ends. The V gene's germline CDR1 is WSHSY and CDR2 SAAADI. The CDR3 consists of 13 residues. This clonotype was sampled from a woman aged 40 to 49 in good health and CMV-seronegative. The chain joins TRBV10-2 to TRBJ1-5; D gene ambiguous. Sequenced sample: PBMCs. The CDR3 region has the DNA TGCGCCAGCAGCTCGCAGTCTAATCAGCCCCAGCATTTT. Translating it yields CASSSQSNQPQHF.